The rows below give T cell receptor beta chains drawn from one sample of a study of blood T cell repertoires in COVID-19. Method: immunoSEQ multiplex PCR; TCRdb's copy keeps in-frame clones and lacks some. The sample has about 140,000 clones; about four fifths are singletons. The sequenced sample was peripheral blood. The receptors shown here come from a human donor in a cohort sampled during active COVID-19. CDR3s include the opening cysteine and the closing phenylalanine or tryptophan. D genes are given only for firm matches. Size tells how often a clone was seen (once, few, many) or the class of an expanded clone, and some rows leave it out.

j_call | clone_size | cdr3_length | d_call | v_call | cdr3_aa | cdr3_nt
TRBJ1-4 | few | 14 | NA | TRBV5-1 | CASSLAGVNEKLFF | TGCGCCAGCAGCTTGGCGGGGGTTAATGAAAAACTGTTTTTT
TRBJ2-1 | once | 16 | TRBD2 | TRBV11-2 | CASSPPLAGGENEQFF | TGTGCCAGCAGCCCCCCCCTAGCGGGAGGGGAGAATGAGCAGTTCTTC
TRBJ2-7 | NA | 14 | TRBD2 | TRBV5-5 | CASSLTSGLYEQYF | TGTGCCAGCAGCTTGACTAGCGGCCTATACGAGCAGTACTTC
TRBJ1-1 | NA | 13 | NA | TRBV28 | CASRRGGRLEAFF | TGTGCCAGCCGCCGGGGAGGCAGGCTTGAAGCTTTCTTT
TRBJ1-5 | NA | 14 | NA | TRBV6-1 | CASSEVRVGQPQHF | TGTGCCAGCAGTGAAGTCAGGGTCGGACAGCCCCAGCATTTT
TRBJ1-2 | NA | 17 | TRBD1 | TRBV4-3 | CASSQGQPGQLASGYTF | TGCGCCAGCAGCCAAGGGCAACCGGGACAGCTCGCGTCCGGCTACACCTTC
TRBJ2-1 | once | 13 | NA | TRBV5-1 | CASSTGQPNEQFF | TGCGCCAGCAGCACTGGACAACCCAATGAGCAGTTCTTC
TRBJ2-1 | few | 11 | NA | TRBV6-2/TRBV6-3 | CASSRGYEQFF | TGTGCCAGCAGCAGAGGTTATGAGCAGTTCTTC
TRBJ2-6 | few | 16 | NA | TRBV18 | CASSPPGLFGANVLTF | TGTGCCAGCTCACCACCCGGTCTTTTTGGGGCCAACGTCCTGACTTTC
TRBJ2-5 | NA | 13 | TRBD1 | TRBV19 | CASRRQGRETQYF | TGTGCCAGTAGGAGACAGGGGAGGGAGACCCAGTACTTC
TRBJ2-1 | NA | 14 | NA | TRBV27 | CASSRANSYNEQFF | TGTGCCAGCAGCAGAGCGAATTCCTACAATGAGCAGTTCTTC
TRBJ2-5 | NA | 13 | NA | TRBV5-6 | CASSLSGQETQYF | TGTGCCAGCAGCTTGAGCGGCCAAGAGACCCAGTACTTC
TRBJ1-2 | once | 15 | TRBD1 | TRBV4-3 | CASSQDFGQGIGYTF | TGCGCCAGCAGCCAAGATTTCGGACAGGGAATTGGCTACACCTTC
TRBJ1-4 | NA | 15 | NA | TRBV6-4 | CASSDRGATNEKLFF | TGTGCCAGCAGTGACCGCGGAGCAACTAATGAAAAACTGTTTTTT
TRBJ1-5 | NA | 15 | NA | TRBV18 | CASSPEGGRNQPQHF | TGTGCCAGCTCACCAGAGGGTGGGCGCAATCAGCCCCAGCATTTT
TRBJ2-1 | NA | 14 | TRBD1 | TRBV7-2 | CASSSTGYYSEQFF | TGTGCCAGCAGCTCGACAGGGTATTACAGTGAGCAGTTCTTC
TRBJ1-5 | NA | 14 | NA | TRBV18 | CASSPGVGNQPQHF | TGTGCCAGCTCACCCGGGGTAGGGAATCAGCCCCAGCATTTT
TRBJ2-3 | NA | 18 | NA | TRBV19 | CASSIARISGARTDTQYF | TGTGCCAGTAGTATAGCAAGAATCTCAGGGGCTAGGACAGATACGCAGTATTTT
TRBJ1-2 | NA | 14 | NA | TRBV6-5 | CASSRTSGDYGYTF | TGTGCCAGCAGTCGGACGAGCGGAGATTATGGCTACACCTTC
TRBJ1-6 | NA | 14 | TRBD1 | TRBV6-1 | CASSERWDRGLLHF | TGTGCCAGCAGTGAAAGATGGGACAGGGGACTCCTCCACTTT
TRBJ2-1 | once | 16 | TRBD2 | TRBV5-1 | CASRPIAGANYNEQFF | TGCGCCAGCAGACCTATAGCGGGGGCTAACTACAATGAGCAGTTCTTC
TRBJ2-7 | few | 12 | TRBD2 | TRBV10-2 | CASSQRELEQYF | TGCGCCAGCAGTCAGCGGGAGCTCGAGCAGTACTTC
TRBJ2-1 | NA | 16 | TRBD2 | TRBV7-9 | CASSSLSGREYNEQFF | TGTGCCAGCAGTTCACTTAGCGGGAGGGAATACAATGAGCAGTTCTTC
TRBJ2-7 | few | 15 | NA | TRBV3-1/TRBV3-2 | CASSQRGSSSYEQYF | TGTGCCAGCAGCCAGCGCGGGTCGAGCTCCTACGAGCAGTACTTC
TRBJ2-1 | NA | 16 | TRBD2 | TRBV9 | CASSIGTSFGWNEQFF | TGTGCCAGCAGCATCGGGACTAGTTTCGGTTGGAATGAGCAGTTCTTC
TRBJ2-2 | once | 12 | NA | TRBV2 | CASSRGTGELFF | TGTGCCAGCAGTAGGGGGACCGGGGAGCTGTTTTTT
TRBJ2-6 | once | 19 | TRBD2 | TRBV28 | CASSLASGRGGSGANVLTF | TGTGCCAGCAGTTTGGCTAGCGGGAGGGGAGGTTCTGGGGCCAACGTCCTGACTTTC
TRBJ2-1 | NA | 14 | NA | TRBV6-2/TRBV6-3 | CASSPFRPDWDLFF | TGTGCCAGCAGTCCCTTCCGCCCAGACTGGGACTTGTTCTTC
TRBJ1-3 | NA | 14 | NA | TRBV19 | CASSMSYSGNTIYF | TGTGCCAGTAGTATGAGCTACTCTGGAAACACCATATATTTT
TRBJ2-5 | NA | 15 | NA | TRBV13 | CASSSNGLLQETQYF | TGTGCCAGCAGCTCAAACGGTCTTTTACAAGAGACCCAGTACTTC
TRBJ2-1 | NA | 15 | TRBD2 | TRBV7-7 | CASSFLLAGKNEQFF | TGTGCTAGCAGCTTTCTCCTAGCGGGAAAAAATGAGCAGTTCTTC
TRBJ2-2 | once | 15 | NA | TRBV18 | CASPKSGRNTGELFF | TGTGCCAGCCCGAAATCAGGGCGTAACACCGGGGAGCTGTTTTTT
TRBJ1-6 | NA | 13 | NA | TRBV7-9 | CASSPGTAPPLHF | TGTGCCAGCAGCCCGGGTACTGCCCCACCCCTCCACTTT
TRBJ2-1 | NA | 15 | NA | TRBV7-2 | CASSLALVGGNEQFF | TGTGCCAGCAGCTTAGCGTTAGTAGGGGGCAATGAGCAGTTCTTC
TRBJ2-6 | NA | 15 | NA | TRBV28 | CASSFVGAGANVLTF | TGTGCCAGCAGTTTTGTAGGGGCGGGGGCCAACGTCCTGACTTTC
TRBJ1-1 | NA | 14 | TRBD1 | TRBV9 | CASSYTQGSTEAFF | TGTGCCAGCAGCTATACACAGGGGAGCACTGAAGCTTTCTTT
TRBJ2-3 | NA | 15 | TRBD2 | TRBV2 | CASSEASGSTDTQYF | TGTGCCAGCAGTGAAGCTAGCGGGAGCACAGATACGCAGTATTTT
TRBJ2-5 | NA | 14 | NA | TRBV5-4 | CASSLGQQGETQYF | TGTGCCAGCAGCTTGGGGCAACAGGGCGAGACCCAGTACTTC
TRBJ2-1 | NA | 12 | NA | TRBV2 | CASTGGWEEQFF | TGTGCCAGCACCGGAGGTTGGGAAGAGCAGTTCTTC
TRBJ2-3 | NA | 16 | NA | TRBV23-1 | CASSPPAHLEADTQYF | TGCGCCAGCAGTCCCCCCGCTCATCTTGAGGCAGATACGCAGTATTTT
TRBJ1-6 | NA | 15 | NA | TRBV13 | CASSLPGTNNSPLHF | TGTGCCAGCAGCTTACCAGGCACAAATAATTCACCCCTCCACTTT
TRBJ1-1 | NA | 17 | TRBD1 | TRBV7-9 | CASSQGTGGRVNTEAFF | TGTGCCAGCAGCCAAGGGACAGGGGGGCGGGTGAACACTGAAGCTTTCTTT
TRBJ1-1 | NA | 13 | NA | TRBV4-1 | CASSQEVRTEAFF | TGCGCCAGCAGCCAAGAGGTCAGGACTGAAGCTTTCTTT
TRBJ1-2 | NA | 14 | TRBD1 | TRBV3-1/TRBV3-2 | CASSQVDRGGGYTF | TGTGCCAGCAGCCAGGTGGACAGGGGGGGCGGCTACACCTTC
TRBJ2-5 | NA | 13 | NA | TRBV12-3/TRBV12-4 | CASSFRVRETQYF | TGTGCCAGCAGTTTCAGGGTTCGGGAGACCCAGTACTTC
TRBJ1-5 | NA | 14 | TRBD1 | TRBV7-9 | CASSLGTGGLTQHF | TGTGCCAGCAGCCTAGGGACAGGTGGGCTCACCCAGCATTTT
TRBJ1-4 | NA | 14 | NA | TRBV3-1/TRBV3-2 | CTSSQSGGTKKLFF | TGTACCAGCAGCCAAAGTGGGGGGACGAAAAAACTGTTTTTT
TRBJ1-6 | NA | 16 | NA | TRBV9 | CASSVSGRGFNSPLHF | TGTGCCAGCAGCGTATCAGGGAGGGGTTTTAATTCACCCCTCCACTTT
TRBJ2-3 | NA | 15 | TRBD2 | TRBV6-4 | CASSDLAGPSSRQYF | TGTGCCAGCAGTGACTTAGCGGGGCCCTCCTCGCGGCAGTATTTT
TRBJ1-5 | many | 14 | TRBD1 | TRBV6-5 | CASSPQGGYQPQHF | TGTGCCAGCAGCCCCCAAGGGGGCTATCAGCCCCAGCATTTT
TRBJ1-1 | NA | 14 | NA | TRBV3-1/TRBV3-2 | CASSRDISHTEAFF | TGTGCCAGCAGCCGGGACATCTCCCACACTGAAGCTTTCTTT
TRBJ2-7 | once | 15 | NA | TRBV2 | CASSEAAGFPYEQYF | TGTGCCAGCAGTGAAGCTGCAGGCTTTCCCTACGAGCAGTACTTC
TRBJ2-1 | NA | 17 | TRBD2 | TRBV7-8 | CASSTRLAASYYNEQFF | TGTGCCAGCAGCACCCGACTAGCCGCGTCGTACTACAATGAGCAGTTCTTC
TRBJ1-4 | NA | 14 | NA | TRBV6-5 | CASSLGAHLEKLFF | TGTGCCAGCAGTTTGGGGGCCCACTTGGAAAAACTGTTTTTT